The 32 T cell receptor beta chains below were found in one sample sequenced in a study of shared clonotypes between healthy human individuals (dated by TCRdb to about 2020). Libraries were made using the immunoSEQ multiplex PCR assay. TCRdb provides this immuneACCESS table in a form limited to in-frame rearrangements. Some clones are lacking; in checked studies, under half of them reflect an unresolved V gene, and why the rest are absent is not known. Across this sample there are roughly 1 million clones, with about 75% seen only once. The ten top clones hold 1.4% of the sample. The material sequenced was memory CD4+ T cells sorted from blood. Read against the paper, the sample's cell subset or site label means: CD45RA-negative fraction. The receptor set was obtained from a man between 18 and 29 years old in good health.

In nucleotides, the CDR3 is TGTGCCACAGCCGGGACACTTTATACGCAGTATTTT. This encodes CATAGTLYTQYF. V gene TRBV30 combines with J gene TRBJ2-3; a possible D gene is TRBD1 (6 bases). This CDR3 has 12 residues. The V gene's germline CDR1 is GTSNPN and CDR2 SVGIG (reference sequence). Trimming pared 8 bases from V and 7 bases from J, leaving 16 bases between.

This clone was recorded many times. The chain couples TRBV4-1 to TRBJ2-4; 13 nucleotides agree with TRBD2. V lost 6 bases and J lost 8; bases outside the gene matches: 10. This CDR3 is 16 amino acids long. Germline CDR1 MGHRA, CDR2 YSYEKL. In nucleotides, the CDR3 is TGCGCCAGCAGATCCCTACTAGCGGGAGGGCCCGACATTCAGTACTTC. Its protein product is CASRSLLAGGPDIQYF.

The rearrangement uses TRBV29-1 and TRBJ2-7; TRBD2 aligns across 12 bases. From germline, CDR1 is SQVTM and CDR2 ANQGSEA. The J segment lost 1 base and the V segment lost 4 bases, leaving 8 bases of the junction unmatched. The CDR3 runs 16 residues. The CDR3 reads CSVGYPSGGVSYEQYF. The CDR3 nucleotides are TGCAGCGTTGGTTACCCTAGCGGGGGGGTTTCCTACGAGCAGTACTTC.

At least ten counts were recorded for this clone. V gene TRBV5-1 combines with J gene TRBJ2-2, with 8 bases matching TRBD1. Trimming took 2 bases from V and 3 from J; bases not matched to a gene: 6. The CDR3 length is 16 residues. Germline V gives CDR1 SGHRS, CDR2 YFSETQ. This CDR3 reads CASSFQGAPDTGELFF. The CDR3 nucleotides read TGCGCCAGCAGCTTCCAGGGGGCGCCGGACACCGGGGAGCTGTTTTTT.

The V and J genes are TRBV6-1 and TRBJ1-5; perhaps TRBD1 as D (5 bases). CDR1 is MNHNS and CDR2 is SASEGT in the germline V gene. This CDR3 comprises 15 residues. V was trimmed by 1 base and J by 4 bases, leaving 11 bases between them. CDR3 sequence (DNA): TGTGCCAGCAGTGAAGGCGGGGGACTAAATCAGCCCCAGCATTTT. Amino acids: CASSEGGGLNQPQHF.

The gene calls are TRBV7-8 and TRBJ1-3; D unresolved. CDR1 and CDR2 (germline): SGHVS, FQNEAQ. The CDR3 spans 15 residues. V shed 5 bases and J shed 2 bases, with 13 bases lying between them. The CDR3, as DNA: TGTGCCAGCAGCCCCGAGAGGGCGACTGGAAACACCATATATTTT. It encodes CASSPERATGNTIYF.

The J gene is TRBJ1-6, the V gene TRBV10-3; D possibly corresponds to TRBD1 (6 bases). CDR1 and CDR2 (germline): ENHRY, SYGVKD. The CDR3 has 15 residues. Trimming stripped 8 bases from V and 9 bases from J, with 20 bases between. CDR3 sequence: CAIAAISGAGSPLHF. The DNA of the CDR3 is TGTGCCATCGCGGCTATTTCAGGGGCCGGTTCACCCCTCCACTTT.

This clone appeared a single time. The rearrangement joins TRBV5-4 to TRBJ1-3, with D perhaps matching TRBD1 (5 bases). V was cut by 0 bases and J by 4 bases, with 14 bases left in between. CDR1 is SGHNT, CDR2 YYREEE, per germline (reference sequence). The CDR3 runs to 16 residues. The CDR3 loop is CASSLGGELRGNTIYF. The DNA of the CDR3 is TGTGCCAGCAGCTTGGGGGGCGAGCTACGAGGAAACACCATATATTTT.

The gene calls are TRBV2 and TRBJ2-7; no clear D gene. Per germline, CDR1 SNHLY and CDR2 FYNNEI. The CDR3 is 13 amino acids. V lost 7 bases, J lost 3 bases, and 13 bases lay in between. CDR3 loop: CASKGLQYYEQYF. Written as DNA, the CDR3 is TGTGCCAGCAAAGGGCTTCAGTACTACGAGCAGTACTTC.

In DNA form, the CDR3 reads TGTGCCAGCAGTAACACATACTATGGCTACACCTTC. It codes for CASSNTYYGYTF. The chain recombines TRBV6-5 with TRBJ1-2; D is ambiguous. Germline-derived CDR1 and CDR2 are MNHEY and SVGAGI. The CDR3 loop spans 12 amino acids. Trimming cost V 5 bases and J 3 bases, with 7 bases left between them.

The table lists this clone with a count of one. The rearrangement uses TRBV5-6 and TRBJ2-5; a weak D match, TRBD2 (6 bases). V gave up 4 bases and J gave up 3 bases, with 16 bases separating them. The germline CDR1 and CDR2 sequences are SGHDT and YYEEEE. The CDR3 length is 15 residues. The CDR3 DNA reads as TGTGCCAGCAGCGGGAGGAGACAGTTGAAAGAGACCCAGTACTTC. Translation: CASSGRRQLKETQYF.

V and J are TRBV7-2 and TRBJ2-1; unclear D gene. Germline assignment: CDR1 SGHTA and CDR2 FQGNSA. This CDR3 has 13 amino acids. V was clipped by 1 base and J by 9 bases, with 10 bases between them. CDR3 sequence reads: CASSLGLVREQFF. In DNA, the CDR3 is TGTGCCAGCAGCTTAGGGTTAGTCCGTGAGCAGTTCTTC.

The gene calls are TRBV10-3 and TRBJ1-5; perhaps TRBD1 as D (5 bases). From germline, CDR1 is ENHRY and CDR2 SYGVKD. Trimming left V 8 bases short and J 7 bases short, with 15 bases between. The CDR3 spans 13 residues. The DNA of the CDR3 is TGTGCCATCCGTGCGGGGGATGGGCAGCCCCAGCATTTT. This encodes CAIRAGDGQPQHF.

This clone was counted between two and nine times. The gene calls are TRBV6-6 and TRBJ2-4; 7 nucleotides align to TRBD1. Per germline, CDR1 MNHNY and CDR2 SVGAGI (reference sequence). CDR3 size: 14 residues. Unmatched junction bases numbered 5, after V lost 8 bases and J lost 1 base. The CDR3 is CASDLQGAKNIQYF. The DNA for the CDR3 is TGTGCCAGCGACTTACAGGGGGCCAAAAACATTCAGTACTTC.

This clone was seen more than once but under ten times. The chain uses TRBV7-2 and TRBJ2-1; D not resolved. V shed 4 bases and J shed 9 bases, with 13 bases lying between them. Germline CDR1 reads SGHTA; CDR2 reads FQGNSA. This CDR3 spans 13 amino acids. CDR3 nucleotide sequence: TGTGCCAGCAGCTCCGGCAGACTTCGTGAGCAGTTCTTC. This translates into CASSSGRLREQFF.

The J gene is TRBJ2-7, the V gene TRBV6-5; a possible D gene is TRBD1 (5 bases). CDR3 length equals 13 residues. The germline V gene has CDR1 MNHEY and CDR2 SVGAGI. V lost 6 bases, J lost 3 bases, and 12 bases lay in between. The CDR3 loop reads CASRGVSHYEQYF. CDR3 DNA sequence: TGTGCCAGCAGAGGGGTCAGCCACTACGAGCAGTACTTC.

V gene TRBV2 combines with J gene TRBJ1-2; 9 nucleotides agree with TRBD1. Looked up from germline, CDR1 is SNHLY and CDR2 is FYNNEI. This CDR3 is built from 13 residues. Unmatched junction bases numbered 7, after V lost 6 bases and J lost 8 bases. CDR3 loop: CASRLGQGNGYTF. The CDR3 nucleotides are TGTGCCAGCAGACTGGGACAGGGAAACGGCTACACCTTC.

The chain employs TRBV5-1 and TRBJ2-3, with D uncertain. The CDR3 spans 14 residues. Per the germline V gene, CDR1 is SGHRS and CDR2 is YFSETQ. V lost 4 bases, J lost 4 bases, and 13 bases lay in between. CDR3 loop: CASSPLTNADTQYF. The CDR3, as DNA: TGCGCCAGCAGCCCGCTAACGAATGCAGATACGCAGTATTTT.

The chain uses TRBV15 and TRBJ2-6, with TRBD2 identical over 9 bases. CDR3 length equals 18 residues. After removal of 5 bases from V and 0 bases from J, the junction contained 8 bases not matched to a gene. CDR1 is LNHNV and CDR2 is YYDKDF in the germline V gene (reference sequence). The CDR3 bases are TGTGCCACCAGCGGCGGGGGGGCCTCTCTCTCTGGGGCCAACGTCCTGACTTTC. Protein product: CATSGGGASLSGANVLTF.

This clone is medium-sized in the sample. The V and J genes are TRBV28 and TRBJ1-1; TRBD1 aligns across 7 bases. The V segment lost 5 bases and the J segment 4 bases; nucleotides outside the gene matches: 7. The germline CDR1 and CDR2 sequences are MDHEN and SYDVKM. The CDR3 is 14 amino acids. The CDR3 nucleotides read TGTGCCAGCAGTCCGGGACAGTTGAGCACTGAAGCTTTCTTT. Protein sequence: CASSPGQLSTEAFF. The whole variable domain, filled in from reference TRBV28 and TRBJ1-1, reads DVKVTQSSRYLVKRTGEKVFLECVQDMDHENMFWYRQDPGLGLRLIYFSYDVKMKEKGDIPEGYSVSREKKERFSLILESASTNQTSMYLCASSPGQLSTEAFFGQGTRLTVV.

The V call is TRBV28, the J call TRBJ2-7; 7 bases are a match to TRBD1. V shed 5 bases, J shed 3 bases, and the junction held 10 bases outside the gene matches. The CDR3 is 15 amino acids. Per germline, CDR1 MDHEN and CDR2 SYDVKM. The CDR3 nucleotides are TGTGCCAGCAGTGCAGACAGGGTACGGAGCTACGAGCAGTACTTC. Translated: CASSADRVRSYEQYF.

V is TRBV4-1 and J is TRBJ2-5, with 10 bases aligning to TRBD2. CDR1 and CDR2 from the germline V gene are MGHRA and YSYEKL. The CDR3 is 16 amino acids. J gave up 5 bases and V 1 base, and 7 bases lay outside the gene matches. The CDR3 sequence is CASSQGGSGRRETQYF. In nucleotides, the CDR3 is TGCGCCAGCAGCCAAGGGGGTAGCGGGAGGCGTGAGACCCAGTACTTC.

This rearrangement joins TRBV5-3 to TRBJ1-5; unclear D gene. TRBV5-3 is classed as an ORF, of uncertain function. V was trimmed by 0 bases and J by 8 bases, leaving 3 bases between them. This CDR3 is 11 amino acids long. This CDR3 is CARSLGKPQHF. The CDR3 nucleotides read TGTGCCAGAAGCTTGGGGAAGCCCCAGCATTTT.

The chain couples TRBV6-5 to TRBJ1-5; 8 bases match TRBD1. V shed 6 bases, J shed 0 bases, and the junction held 4 bases outside the gene matches. This CDR3 has 15 amino acids. The germline gives CDR1 MNHEY, CDR2 SVGAGI. This CDR3 is CASSPDRDSNQPQHF. The DNA of the CDR3 is TGTGCCAGCAGCCCGGACAGGGATAGCAATCAGCCCCAGCATTTT.

The chain employs TRBV6-5 and TRBJ1-1; D is unclear. V was shortened by 2 bases and J by 3 bases, with 10 bases between the two germline ends. The germline V gene has CDR1 MNHEY and CDR2 SVGAGI. The CDR3 runs to 14 residues. CDR3 sequence reads: CASSYSVRYTEAFF. The CDR3 DNA reads as TGTGCCAGCAGTTACAGCGTTCGGTACACTGAAGCTTTCTTT.

This chain uses TRBV5-1 with TRBJ1-1; tentative D call: TRBD1 (6 bases). The CDR3 has 15 amino acids. V was clipped by 4 bases and J by 0 bases, with 13 bases between them. Germline V lookup: CDR1 SGHRS, CDR2 YFSETQ. The DNA of the CDR3 is TGCGCCAGCAGCCTGGACAGACACATGAACACTGAAGCTTTCTTT. As protein: CASSLDRHMNTEAFF.

The V call is TRBV6-6, the J call TRBJ2-7, with TRBD2 identical over 7 bases. Germline-derived CDR1 and CDR2 are MNHNY and SVGAGI (reference sequence). The CDR3 contains 13 residues. Trimming at V came to 1 base and at J to 5 bases, leaving 2 bases not matched to a gene. CDR3 amino acids: CASSYWAGDEQYF. The CDR3 DNA reads TGTGCCAGCAGTTACTGGGCGGGAGACGAGCAGTACTTC.

The chain is built from TRBV7-2 and TRBJ2-7, with D possibly TRBD2 on 6 matching bases. V was trimmed by 5 bases and J by 0 bases, leaving 11 bases between them. CDR1 is SGHTA and CDR2 is FQGNSA in the germline V gene. The CDR3 contains 14 residues. CDR3 nucleotide sequence: TGTGCCAGCAGCAGCGGGTCCTCCTCCTACGAGCAGTACTTC. Protein product: CASSSGSSSYEQYF.

The CDR3 spells CAWSVSGRLGEQYF. The CDR3 bases are TGTGCCTGGAGTGTATCCGGGAGACTAGGCGAGCAGTACTTC. The rearrangement uses TRBV30 and TRBJ2-5; perhaps TRBD2 as D (6 bases). The J call may be incorrect, as the DNA end agrees better with TRBJ2-7. CDR1 and CDR2 from the germline V gene are GTSNPN and SVGIG (reference sequence). This CDR3 region has 14 residues.

The V gene is TRBV9, the J gene TRBJ2-5, with D maybe TRBD1 (5 bases). From germline, CDR1 is SGDLS and CDR2 YYNGEE. CDR3 length: 14 residues. Trimming cost V 1 base and J 4 bases, with 11 bases left between them. CDR3 bases: TGTGCCAGCAGCGTAAGTAGGGGCGGAGAGACCCAGTACTTC. It is translated as CASSVSRGGETQYF.

As concerns this clone: This may be a read error, as it is one base from a much larger clone. The same CDR3 can be traced to other DNA sequences in this sample. This rearrangement joins TRBV4-3 to TRBJ2-7; D ambiguous. Germline V gene sequence: CDR1 LGHNA, CDR2 YSLEER. V was pared by 0 bases and J by 2 bases, with 11 bases between. The CDR3 totals 15 residues. The CDR3 spells CASSQDRAATYEQYF. Here the CDR3 DNA reads TGCGCCAGCAGCCAAGATAGGGCGGCTACCTACGAGCAGTACTTC.

This clone was seen a few times. The V and J genes are TRBV19 and TRBJ2-5, with a weak D call TRBD2 (6 bases). The germline V gene has CDR1 LNHDA and CDR2 SQIVND (reference sequence). The V and J ends lost 4 bases and 3 bases respectively, with 9 bases between them. The CDR3 sequence is 13 residues long. CDR3 residues: CASSTGLEETQYF. The CDR3 bases are TGTGCCAGTAGTACGGGACTGGAAGAGACCCAGTACTTC.